Reported below is one T cell receptor (beta chain). The CDR3 is made up of 17 amino acids. CDR1 and CDR2 (germline): MDHEN, SYDVKM. J lost 3 bases, V lost 4 bases, and 10 bases had no gene match. The table came from immunoSEQ multiplex PCR; TCRdb's copy has only in-frame clones and leaves some out. The sample lists about 410,000 clones; 75% to 95% were seen once. The sample belongs to a study of control samples from healthy donors and cancer patients. The TCR was taken from a man aged 35 to 55 with head and neck cancer. Material for sequencing was PBMCs. The chain is built from TRBV28 and TRBJ2-2; 8 bases line up with TRBD2. The CDR3 DNA is TGTGCCAGCAGTTCGCCCGGAGCGGGAGTGGACACCGGGGAGCTGTTTTTT. Residues: CASSSPGAGVDTGELFF.